One sample yielded the 13 T cell receptor beta chains listed below, sequenced in a study of cytomegalovirus exposure and HLA in healthy donors. The PCR had 60 Vbeta and 13 Jbeta primers. Measured with immunoSEQ multiplex PCR; TCRdb has only the in-frame clones, and not every one. The sample includes around 90,000 clones, roughly 77% of them seen just once. The sample comprised PBMCs. These receptors came from a man aged 25-45 years in good health and CMV-seronegative.

The chain uses TRBV2 and TRBJ2-7; TRBD1 matches 9 bases. V dropped 5 bases and J dropped 3; count of bases not matched to a gene: 11. From germline, CDR1 is SNHLY and CDR2 FYNNEI. This CDR3 comprises 16 residues. CDR3 nucleotides: TGTGCCAGCAGTCGTTTACAGGGGGCAGGTGTCTACGAGCAGTACTTC. Translated: CASSRLQGAGVYEQYF.

The table lists this clone with a few counts. J is TRBJ2-5 and V is TRBV19, with 7 positions matching TRBD2. CDR3 length equals 14 residues. Germline trimming cut 5 bases from V and 5 bases from J; bases unmatched to any gene: 8. Germline values: CDR1 LNHDA, CDR2 SQIVND (reference sequence). In DNA form, the CDR3 reads TGTGCCAGTAGTGGACTAGTTGGATACGAGACCCAGTACTTC. As protein: CASSGLVGYETQYF.

The V call is TRBV4-2, the J call TRBJ2-2, with TRBD2 as a possible D gene (7 bases). The CDR3 is made up of 14 amino acids. The germline V gene has CDR1 LGHNA and CDR2 YNFKEQ. Trimming pared 5 bases from V and 5 bases from J, leaving 12 bases between. The CDR3 region is CASSGGGRTGELFF. DNA of the CDR3: TGTGCCAGCAGCGGCGGGGGCCGGACCGGGGAGCTGTTTTTT.

The sample holds a few counts of this clone. The rearrangement uses TRBV5-4 and TRBJ2-1; the D gene is possibly TRBD2 (5 bases). Trimming pared 0 bases from V and 6 bases from J, leaving 16 bases between. In germline, CDR1 is SGHNT, CDR2 YYREEE (reference sequence). The CDR3 is made up of 16 amino acids. The CDR3 is CASSLGGSGSLNEQFF. In nucleotides, the CDR3 is TGTGCCAGCAGCTTGGGAGGGAGTGGTAGTCTCAATGAGCAGTTCTTC.

This chain connects TRBV6-4 to TRBJ2-1, with 8 nucleotides matching TRBD1. Germline V gene sequence: CDR1 MRHNA, CDR2 SNTAGT. This CDR3 comprises 13 residues. The V segment lost 2 bases and the J segment 15 bases; nucleotides outside the gene matches: 9. The CDR3 reads CASSDTDRGVRFF. CDR3 DNA: TGTGCCAGCAGTGACACCGACAGGGGCGTTCGGTTCTTC.

The rearrangement joins TRBV6-6 to TRBJ1-3, with D uncertain. The germline V gene has CDR1 MNHNY and CDR2 SVGAGI (reference sequence). The CDR3 covers 14 residues. Deletions cut 2 bases from V and 0 bases from J, with 5 bases between. This CDR3 reads CASSYGSSGNTIYF. DNA for the CDR3: TGTGCCAGCAGTTACGGGAGCTCTGGAAACACCATATATTTT.

On this clone itself: Other DNA sequences in this sample translate to the same CDR3. This sequence joins TRBV14 and TRBJ1-2, with D perhaps matching TRBD1 (5 bases). V was shortened by 4 bases and J by 0 bases, with 12 bases between the two germline ends. CDR1 SGHDN and CDR2 FVKESK come from the germline V gene. There are 15 residues in the CDR3. The CDR3 bases are TGTGCCAGCAGCCCGGCGGGGGGTGCTAACTATGGCTACACCTTC. Translating it yields CASSPAGGANYGYTF.

J is TRBJ2-3 and V is TRBV23-1, with 16 bases that match TRBD2. TRBV23-1 is designated an ORF whose function remains uncertain. V lost 10 bases and J lost 0; bases outside the gene matches: 13. The CDR3 loop spans 19 amino acids. The CDR3 spells CATTKPGLAGGPSTDTQYF. CDR3 sequence (DNA): TGCGCCACCACCAAACCGGGACTAGCGGGAGGGCCGAGCACAGATACGCAGTATTTT.

This rearrangement joins TRBV19 to TRBJ1-1; 7 nucleotides align to TRBD1. This CDR3 region has 17 residues. V gave up 5 bases and J gave up 1 base; unmatched junction bases: 13. Germline assignment: CDR1 LNHDA and CDR2 SQIVND (reference sequence). The CDR3 is CASSGRKPGQRNTEAFF. In nucleotides, the CDR3 is TGTGCCAGTAGTGGCCGTAAACCGGGACAGCGGAACACTGAAGCTTTCTTT.

The genes are TRBV6-5 and TRBJ2-7; 8 bases are shared with TRBD2. Unmatched junction bases numbered 7, after V lost 4 bases and J lost 5 bases. The V gene's germline CDR1 is MNHEY and CDR2 SVGAGI. The CDR3 is 14 amino acids. The CDR3 DNA follows: TGTGCCAGCAGTTCCTTACTAGCGGAGAACGAGCAGTACTTC. Translation: CASSSLLAENEQYF.

The chain has TRBV2 and TRBJ1-5; D may be TRBD1 (5 bases). This CDR3 comprises 12 residues. Germline V gene sequence: CDR1 SNHLY, CDR2 FYNNEI. The V gene lost 5 bases and the J gene lost 7 bases, with 9 bases spanning the gap. CDR3 nucleotide sequence: TGTGCCAGCAGTACGGGGGGACAGCCCCAGCATTTT. Protein product: CASSTGGQPQHF.

The gene calls are TRBV5-4 and TRBJ2-5; 9 bases match TRBD1. CDR1 and CDR2 from the germline V gene are SGHNT and YYREEE (reference sequence). The V segment lost 4 bases and the J segment 3 bases; nucleotides outside the gene matches: 7. The CDR3 spans 15 residues. The CDR3 loop is CASSGKQGAKETQYF. CDR3 DNA: TGTGCCAGCAGCGGTAAACAGGGGGCAAAAGAGACCCAGTACTTC.

The chain couples TRBV9 to TRBJ2-3; 10 bases are a match to TRBD2. Germline CDR1 reads SGDLS; CDR2 reads YYNGEE. The length of the CDR3 is 15 residues. V lost 0 bases, J lost 5 bases, and 3 bases stayed unmatched. The CDR3 spells CASSVALAGVDTQYF. In nucleotides, the CDR3 is TGTGCCAGCAGCGTAGCGCTAGCGGGAGTAGATACGCAGTATTTT.